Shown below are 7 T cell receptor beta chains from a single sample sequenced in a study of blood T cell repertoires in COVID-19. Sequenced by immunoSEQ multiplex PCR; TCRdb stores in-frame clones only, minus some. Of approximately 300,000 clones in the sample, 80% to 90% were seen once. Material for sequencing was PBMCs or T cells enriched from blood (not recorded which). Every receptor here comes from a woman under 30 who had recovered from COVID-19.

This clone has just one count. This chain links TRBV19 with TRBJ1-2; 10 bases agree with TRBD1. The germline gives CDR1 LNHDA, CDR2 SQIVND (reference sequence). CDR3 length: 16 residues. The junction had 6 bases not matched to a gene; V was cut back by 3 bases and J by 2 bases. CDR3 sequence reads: CASSIGDRGYNYGYTF. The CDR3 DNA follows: TGTGCCAGTAGTATTGGGGACAGGGGTTACAACTATGGCTACACCTTC.

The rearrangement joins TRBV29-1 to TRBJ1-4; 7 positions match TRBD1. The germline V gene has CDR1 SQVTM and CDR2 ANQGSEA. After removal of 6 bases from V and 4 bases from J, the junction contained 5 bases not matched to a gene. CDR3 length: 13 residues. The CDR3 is CSVGQAFNEKLFF. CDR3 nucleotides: TGCAGCGTAGGACAGGCTTTTAATGAAAAACTGTTTTTT.

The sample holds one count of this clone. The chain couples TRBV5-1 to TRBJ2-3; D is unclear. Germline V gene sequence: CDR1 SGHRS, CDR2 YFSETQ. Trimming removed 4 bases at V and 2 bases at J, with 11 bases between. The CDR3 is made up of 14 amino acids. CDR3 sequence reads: CASSLFSATDTQYF. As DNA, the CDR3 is TGCGCCAGCAGCCTCTTCAGTGCCACAGATACGCAGTATTTT.

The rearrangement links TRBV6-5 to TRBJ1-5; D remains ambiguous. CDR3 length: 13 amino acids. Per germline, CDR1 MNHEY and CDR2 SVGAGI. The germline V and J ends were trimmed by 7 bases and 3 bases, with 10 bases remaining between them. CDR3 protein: CASKQAFNQPQHF. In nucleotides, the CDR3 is TGTGCCAGCAAACAAGCGTTCAATCAGCCCCAGCATTTT.

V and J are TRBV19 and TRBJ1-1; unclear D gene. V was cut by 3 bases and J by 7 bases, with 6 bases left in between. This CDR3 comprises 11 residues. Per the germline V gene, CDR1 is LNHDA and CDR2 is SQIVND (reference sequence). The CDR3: CASSIPNEAFF. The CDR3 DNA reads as TGTGCCAGTAGTATCCCTAATGAAGCTTTCTTT. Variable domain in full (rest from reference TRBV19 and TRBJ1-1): DGGITQSPKYLFRKEGQNVTLSCEQNLNHDAMYWYRQDPGQGLRLIYYSQIVNDFQKGDIAEGYSVSREKKESFPLTVTSAQKNPTAFYLCASSIPNEAFFGQGTRLTVV.

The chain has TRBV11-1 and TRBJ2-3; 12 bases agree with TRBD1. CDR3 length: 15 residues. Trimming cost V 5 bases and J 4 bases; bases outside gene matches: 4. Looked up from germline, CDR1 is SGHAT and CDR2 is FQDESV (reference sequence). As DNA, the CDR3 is TGTGCCAGCAGCCCGGGACAGGGGGCCGCAGATACGCAGTATTTT. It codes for CASSPGQGAADTQYF.

The CDR3 region is CASSGGRVGGYYGYTF. The CDR3 DNA reads as TGTGCCAGCAGTGGAGGGAGGGTCGGGGGTTACTATGGCTACACCTTC. The V gene is TRBV2, the J gene TRBJ1-2; maybe TRBD1 (5 bases). The germline V gene has CDR1 SNHLY and CDR2 FYNNEI. This CDR3 spans 16 amino acids. Trimming took 4 bases from V and 3 from J, leaving 18 bases between them.